Detailed here is one T cell receptor (beta chain). The CDR3 spans 12 residues. CDR1 and CDR2 (germline): SNHLY, FYNNEI. Trimming removed 7 bases at V and 6 bases at J, with 13 bases between. Clones were sequenced by immunoSEQ multiplex PCR, and TCRdb holds only the in-frame ones, with some missing. Of fewer than 90,000 clones in the sample, around 94% are singletons; the top ten hold 6.2%. These data come from a study of control samples from healthy donors and cancer patients. Sequencing was performed on blood. This chain links TRBV2 with TRBJ2-7; possible D gene TRBD1, 5 bases. This sequence was found in a woman aged 40-49 years in good health. In nucleotides, the CDR3 is TGTGCCAGCACCTCCCAGGGTATCGAGCAGTACTTC. The encoded protein is CASTSQGIEQYF. Together with reference TRBV2 and TRBJ2-7, the CDR3 gives the full variable domain: EPEVTQTPSHQVTQMGQEVILRCVPISNHLYFYWYRQILGQKVEFLVSFYNNEISEKSEIFDDQFSVERPDGSNFTLKIRSTKLEDSAMYFCASTSQGIEQYFGPGTRLTVT.